This T cell receptor beta chain was observed in a study of Ad26.COV2.S vaccination and SARS-CoV-2 variants (dated by TCRdb to about 2021). Background for the entire study: Vaccine-arm donors were drawn from COV1001, a multicentre, randomized, double-blind, placebo-controlled phase I-IIa trial of Ad26.COV2.S in healthy adults. Ad26.COV2.S was administered intramuscularly at 5 x 10^10 or 1 x 10^11 viral particles, either as a single shot or as two shots given 56 days apart. TCRbeta repertoire sequencing served as the tool for gauging how specific and how broad the SARS-CoV-2-reactive T cell receptors were following Ad26.COV2.S vaccination. The TCR-sequenced set comprised about 32 samples: about 19 Ad26.COV2.S vaccine recipients, 5 placebo recipients and 8 SARS-CoV-2 convalescent individuals. Trial participants were randomized into five groups of five, in which low-dose or high-dose Ad26.COV2.S was given once or twice, or placebo was given on both occasions. Throughout the experiments and outcome assessment, investigators stayed blinded to trial group allocation.

Concerning this clone itself: Its antigen remains undetermined. No per-base quality is available; no much larger clone lies one base away.

In light of the paper, this sample's treatment or condition label describes: some 19 received Ad26.COV2.S at low or high dose, single or two shots; about five received placebo; per-sample allocation not given. For vaccine and placebo recipients, the sequenced repertoires came from samples collected on day 63 after the first injection. Cohort 1b enrolled about two dozen adults aged 18-55 years at a single site in Boston, USA, between 29 July and 7 August 2020. Ad26.COV2.S consisted of a replication-incompetent adenovirus type 26 vector by which a prefusion-stabilized SARS-CoV-2 spike protein from the original Wuhan strain was expressed. Findings and caveats that apply to the study as a whole: The authors noted that total T cell responses may have been underestimated by the TCR breadth and depth analyses. Compared with placebo recipients, Ad26.COV2.S recipients showed higher spike-specific TCR breadth (P = 0.0014). The study was not powered to compare responses between vaccine doses or regimens. Vaccine and placebo recipients had comparable non-spike TCR breadth, which fits with the vaccine containing only spike. After vaccination, substantial breadth of spike-specific CD8+ and CD4+ T cell responses was reported.

For CDR1 and CDR2, the germline V gene (reference sequence) lists MNHEY and SMNVEV. V is trimmed back by 8 bases and J by 6 bases, and the junction contains 9 bases that no gene match accounts for. Spanning cysteine to phenylalanine, the CDR3 consists of 15 amino acids. The read is trimmed to its CDR3 DNA, 45 bases read in frame from base 1. TCRbeta CDR3 regions were sequenced with the immunoSEQ Assay. After extraction, genomic DNA underwent amplification by bias-controlled multiplex PCR, followed by high-throughput sequencing. The paper's data handling went like this. To quantify the absolute abundance of each unique TCRbeta CDR3 region, sequences were collapsed and filtered. Usable DNA was measured by amplifying reference genes present in all nucleated cells, and TCRbeta template counts were normalized to that usable DNA to estimate T cell fraction. Repertoire TCRs were annotated as SARS-CoV-2-specific by exact matching of V gene, CDR3 amino acid sequence and J gene to a known reactive TCR set. MIRA supplied the reference SARS-CoV-2 TCR set, which was filtered for enrichment in COVID-19-positive ImmuneCODE repertoires so that public or cross-reactive TCRs were removed. Drawing on the MIRA antigens, annotated TCRs were analysed further at the level of specific ORF or position within ORF. Breadth was defined as annotated unique rearrangements over total unique productive rearrangements; depth was the summed frequency of those rearrangements. Two-sided Wilcoxon rank-sum tests were used to compare TCR breadth between groups. Not all clones reach the TCRdb copy of this immuneACCESS table, which keeps in-frame sequences only. Checked studies attribute under half of the gap to unresolved V genes and leave the rest unexplained. The DNA gave D and trimming, while V, J and clone size come from that table. Counted in this sample were around 270,000 clones; around 90% of them appeared once. Less than 3.5% of the sample comes from the top ten.

The chain was built from TRBV27 and TRBJ2-1, with 11 junctional bases fitting TRBD2. The receptor was derived from a person aged 18-65 years who received the Ad26.COV2.S COVID-19 vaccine or a placebo. Sample: peripheral blood, taken in a trial of Ad26.COV2.S vaccine versus placebo. The DNA sequence reads TGTGCCAGCGCTACCGGGACTAGCGGTCTCAATGAGCAGTTCTTC. This codes for CASATGTSGLNEQFF.